These 8 T cell receptor beta chains originate from one sample sequenced in a study of T cell repertoires in cytomegalovirus infection (dated by TCRdb to between 2018 and 2021). Sequencing instrument: Illumina HiSeq 1500. Using fastp trimming at Q25 and MiXCR clonotype assembly, TCRdb reanalyzed the public sequencing data and kept in-frame beta chains. Rows with a matching CDR3 protein are joined into one entry that keeps the most common DNA and genes. The table for this sample lists approximately 76,000 distinct CDR3 sequences; 3% to 4.5% of them were counted only once. The ten largest clones capture under 6% of the sample. The sequenced sample was PBMCs. These receptors originate from a human donor in good health (CMV status not recorded). Some clones in this sample may be carry-over from other donors' samples.

This clonotype is labeled medium-sized. V and J are TRBV7-8 and TRBJ2-3, with 9 bases lining up with TRBD2. With 5 bases clipped from V and 2 bases from J, the junction kept 5 bases outside the gene matches. The CDR3 extends over 15 amino acids. The V gene's germline CDR1 is SGHVS and CDR2 FQNEAQ. As DNA, the CDR3 is TGTGCCAGCAGCCCTAGCGGGGTAACCACAGATACGCAGTATTTT. This sequence encodes CASSPSGVTTDTQYF.

This clonotype was detected ten times or more. V gene TRBV5-6 combines with J gene TRBJ2-1; D call uncertain. The CDR3 length is 11 residues. Germline V gene sequence: CDR1 SGHDT, CDR2 YYEEEE. The V and J ends lost 0 bases and 6 bases respectively, with 1 base between them. The CDR3 DNA follows: TGTGCCAGCAGCTTGGCCAATGAGCAGTTCTTC. Encoded protein: CASSLANEQFF. Full variable domain (outside the CDR3, taken from reference TRBV5-6 and TRBJ2-1): DAGVTQSPTHLIKTRGQQVTLRCSPKSGHDTVSWYQQALGQGPQFIFQYYEEEERQRGNFPDRFSGHQFPNYSSELNVNALLLGDSALYLCASSLANEQFFGPGTRLTVL.

This clonotype was counted many times. CDR3 bases: TGTGCCACCAGTTCGGGGGCCCAAGAGACCCAGTACTTC. Its protein product is CATSSGAQETQYF. This rearrangement joins TRBV24-1 to TRBJ2-5, with D perhaps being TRBD1 or TRBD2 (6 bases each). Per the germline V gene, CDR1 is KGHDR and CDR2 is SFDVKD. V shed 6 bases and J shed 1 base, with 8 bases lying between them. There are 13 residues in the CDR3.

This clonotype came up many times. V is TRBV19 and J is TRBJ1-1; no firm D call. Germline-derived CDR1 and CDR2 are LNHDA and SQIVND (reference sequence). There are 14 residues in the CDR3. Trimming shortened V by 3 bases and J by 1 base, and 9 bases separated the two germline ends. CDR3 coding DNA: TGTGCCAGTAGTATTGATACTTCGAACACTGAAGCTTTCTTT. Its translation: CASSIDTSNTEAFF. The complete variable domain, with remaining parts taken from reference TRBV19 and TRBJ1-1, reads DGGITQSPKYLFRKEGQNVTLSCEQNLNHDAMYWYRQDPGQGLRLIYYSQIVNDFQKGDIAEGYSVSREKKESFPLTVTSAQKNPTAFYLCASSIDTSNTEAFFGQGTRLTVV.

This clonotype was observed many times. The J gene is TRBJ2-5, the V gene TRBV5-6; D uncertain. Looked up from germline, CDR1 is SGHDT and CDR2 is YYEEEE. The V gene lost 3 bases and the J gene lost 1 base, with 4 bases spanning the gap. The CDR3 contains 12 residues. Here the CDR3 reads CASSSSQETQYF. The CDR3 DNA reads as TGTGCCAGCAGCTCCAGCCAAGAGACCCAGTACTTC.

This clonotype has at least ten counts. The chain combines TRBV12-3 or TRBV12-4 with TRBJ2-5; D possibly corresponds to TRBD2 (7 bases). V shed 1 base and J shed 4 bases, with 16 bases lying between them. The CDR3 is 16 amino acids. The CDR3 DNA reads TGTGCCAGCAGTTTAGTGGGCGGCGGGGGCAGAGAGACCCAGTACTTC. Translated: CASSLVGGGGRETQYF.

This clonotype was counted many times. The chain recombines TRBV7-2 with TRBJ2-1; 12 nucleotides align to TRBD2. V lost 5 bases and J lost 2; bases outside the gene matches: 4. The CDR3 runs to 16 residues. In germline, CDR1 is SGHTA, CDR2 FQGNSA. The CDR3 loop is CASSAASGGAYNEQFF. The CDR3, as DNA: TGTGCCAGCAGCGCCGCTAGCGGGGGGGCCTACAATGAGCAGTTCTTC.

About this clonotype: It may be a read error: a sequence one base away is much more abundant. V and J are TRBV15 and TRBJ1-2; 11 bases are a match to TRBD1. The CDR3 totals 14 residues. The germline CDR1 and CDR2 sequences are LNHNV and YYDKDF (reference sequence). The DNA for the CDR3 is TGTGCCTCCAGCAGAAGGGACAGGGGGGATGGCTACACCTTC. Translation: CASSRRDRGDGYTF.